Described below is a single TCR beta chain sequence and its context. The data were taken from a study of OX40 agonist ivuxolimab in advanced cancers. Trimming removed 4 bases from V and 4 bases from J; junction bases left unmatched: 17. Germline assignment: CDR1 SQVTM and CDR2 ANQGSEA. This CDR3 is 18 amino acids long. Method: immunoSEQ multiplex PCR; TCRdb's copy keeps in-frame clones and lacks some. The sample yields roughly 69,000 clones, around 93% seen once. The J gene is TRBJ1-1, the V gene TRBV29-1; 11 nucleotides line up with TRBD1. This clonotype originated in an adult with an advanced solid tumor such as melanoma, head and neck, liver or kidney cancer. The sample in question was CD4+ or CD8+ T cells sorted from blood, obtained in a trial of the OX40 agonist ivuxolimab. The CDR3 spells CSVVSPAGQGASSTEAFF. DNA of the CDR3: TGCAGCGTTGTGTCGCCGGCCGGACAGGGGGCTTCTTCCACTGAAGCTTTCTTT. The full variable domain, in which reference TRBV29-1 and TRBJ1-1 provide the parts outside the CDR3, is SAVISQKPSRDICQRGTSLTIQCQVDSQVTMMFWYRQQPGQSLTLIATANQGSEATYESGFVIDKFPISRPNLTFSTLTVSNMSPEDSSIYLCSVVSPAGQGASSTEAFFGQGTRLTVV.